Below, one T cell receptor (beta chain) is given with its context. The antigen it binds to is not known. Qualities for individual bases were not recorded, and no much larger clone is one base off. TCRbeta CDR3 regions were amplified from genomic DNA using the immunoSEQ Assay, a bias-controlled multiplex PCR. Per the authors' processing: Nucleated cell counts per sample were estimated from amplification of reference gene primers within the assay. Sequence reads were collapsed and filtered to measure the absolute abundance of every unique TCRbeta CDR3 rearrangement. Productive Simpson clonality was computed per sample as the square root of Simpson's diversity index over productive rearrangements. The table comes from immuneACCESS by way of TCRdb, which keeps in-frame sequences with V and J called. Part of the clones is missing from these tables; in studies checked, under half for an unresolved V gene and the rest for unknown reasons. Clonal size and the V and J genes are those of that table, whereas D and trimming came from the DNA. Present in this sample are some 180,000 clones, 83% of which were seen just once. The biggest ten clones account for roughly 2% of the sample.

Collaborating institutions collected whole blood in K2EDTA tubes following their own protocols. Collaborator samples were shipped for TCRbeta analysis as frozen whole blood, isolated PBMCs, or DNA extracted from either sample type. The sample belongs to a study of blood T cell repertoires in COVID-19 (dated by TCRdb to 2018 to 2020). Study-wide context: The collaborator samples originated in the United States, Italy and Spain and spanned the acute and convalescent phases of COVID-19. The dataset comprised deeply sampled blood TCRbeta repertoires from subjects exposed to, actively infected with, or recovered from COVID-19. The prospective study material was composed of cDNA or gDNA derived from T cells, B-cell-depleted T cells, or PBMCs. Nearly every sample came with metadata listing a de-identified subject ID, COVID-19 status, age in years and sex. Samples were obtained from the ongoing ImmuneRACE study (first 160 participants) and from some 1,200 subjects provided by 6 global collaborators. Where HLA class I and class II types were available, the types were taken from metadata supplied by the sample provider, not from assay-based typing. The repertoires were released in a freely available public database intended as a resource for research on the immune response to SARS-CoV-2.

CDR1 and CDR2, per the germline V gene, are LGHNA and YSLEER. Measured from the cysteine to the phenylalanine, the CDR3 is 15 residues long. Only the CDR3 region is kept as DNA, spanning 45 bases read in frame from base 1. Compared with germline, V lacks 5 bases and J lacks 7 bases; bases without a gene match: 8. Beyond this particular receptor, the publication reports: Clinical and demographic metadata were provided uncurated, with the amount varying by source and participant.

Recombination connected TRBV4-3 to TRBJ2-2; TRBD1 aligns with 9 central bases. The clonotype comes from a woman of 80 years or more with acute or convalescent COVID-19. Sequenced sample: peripheral blood. In nucleotide form, the sequence is TGCGCCAGCAGCACCCTACAGGGGGCCGGCGGGGAGCTGTTTTTT. The resulting protein is CASSTLQGAGGELFF.